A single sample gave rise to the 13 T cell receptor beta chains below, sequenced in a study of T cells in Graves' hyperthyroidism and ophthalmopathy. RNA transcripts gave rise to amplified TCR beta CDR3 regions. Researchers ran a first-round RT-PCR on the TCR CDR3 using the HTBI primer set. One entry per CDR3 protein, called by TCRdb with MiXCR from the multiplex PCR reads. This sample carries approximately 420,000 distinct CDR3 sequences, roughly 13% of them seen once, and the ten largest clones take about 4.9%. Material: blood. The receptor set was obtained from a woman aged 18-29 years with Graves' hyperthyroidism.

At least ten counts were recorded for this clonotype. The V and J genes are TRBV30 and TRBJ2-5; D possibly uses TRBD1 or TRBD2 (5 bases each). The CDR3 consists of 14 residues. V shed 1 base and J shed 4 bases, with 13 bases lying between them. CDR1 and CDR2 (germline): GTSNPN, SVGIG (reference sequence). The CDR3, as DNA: TGTGCCTGGAGTGGGGGGTGGGTACGAGAGACCCAGTACTTC. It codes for CAWSGGWVRETQYF.

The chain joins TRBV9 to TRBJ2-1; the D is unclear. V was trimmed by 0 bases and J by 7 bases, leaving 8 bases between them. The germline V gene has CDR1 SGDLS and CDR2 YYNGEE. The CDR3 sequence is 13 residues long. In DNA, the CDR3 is TGTGCCAGCAGCGTAGCTGGGGTAAATGAGCAGTTCTTC. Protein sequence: CASSVAGVNEQFF.

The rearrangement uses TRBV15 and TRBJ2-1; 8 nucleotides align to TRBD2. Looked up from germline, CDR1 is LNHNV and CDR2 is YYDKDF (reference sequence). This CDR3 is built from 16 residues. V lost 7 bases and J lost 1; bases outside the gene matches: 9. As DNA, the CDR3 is TGTGCCACCACCGCCGAGTTAGCGGGATCCTACAATGAGCAGTTCTTC. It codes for CATTAELAGSYNEQFF.

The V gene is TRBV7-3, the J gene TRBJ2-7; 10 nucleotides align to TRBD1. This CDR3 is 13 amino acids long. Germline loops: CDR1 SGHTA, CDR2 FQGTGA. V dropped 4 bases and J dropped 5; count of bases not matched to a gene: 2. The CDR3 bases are TGTGCCAGCAGCTGGGGACAGGGGAACGAGCAGTACTTC. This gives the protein CASSWGQGNEQYF.

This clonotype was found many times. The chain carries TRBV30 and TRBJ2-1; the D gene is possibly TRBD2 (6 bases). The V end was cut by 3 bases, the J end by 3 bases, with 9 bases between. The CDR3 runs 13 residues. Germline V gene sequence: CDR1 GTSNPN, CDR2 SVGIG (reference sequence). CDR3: CAWREGFYNEQFF. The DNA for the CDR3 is TGTGCCTGGAGGGAGGGATTCTACAATGAGCAGTTCTTC.

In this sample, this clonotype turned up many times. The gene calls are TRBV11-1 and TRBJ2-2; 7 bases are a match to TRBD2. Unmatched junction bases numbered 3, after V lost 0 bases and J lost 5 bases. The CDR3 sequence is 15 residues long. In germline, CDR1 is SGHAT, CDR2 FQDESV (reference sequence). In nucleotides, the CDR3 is TGTGCCAGCAGCTTAGCGGGAGGGCGAACCGGGGAGCTGTTTTTT. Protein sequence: CASSLAGGRTGELFF.

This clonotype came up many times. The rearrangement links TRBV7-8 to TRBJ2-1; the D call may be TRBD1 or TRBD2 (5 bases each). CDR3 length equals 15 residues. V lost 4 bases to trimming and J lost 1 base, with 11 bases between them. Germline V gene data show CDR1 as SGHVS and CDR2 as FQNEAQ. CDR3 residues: CASSYRDPSYNEQFF. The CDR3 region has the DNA TGTGCCAGCAGCTACCGGGACCCATCCTACAATGAGCAGTTCTTC. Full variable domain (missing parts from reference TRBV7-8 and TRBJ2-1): GAGVSQSPRYKVAKRGQDVALRCDPISGHVSLFWYQQALGQGPEFLTYFQNEAQLDKSGLPSDRFFAERPEGSVSTLKIQRTQQEDSAVYLCASSYRDPSYNEQFFGPGTRLTVL.

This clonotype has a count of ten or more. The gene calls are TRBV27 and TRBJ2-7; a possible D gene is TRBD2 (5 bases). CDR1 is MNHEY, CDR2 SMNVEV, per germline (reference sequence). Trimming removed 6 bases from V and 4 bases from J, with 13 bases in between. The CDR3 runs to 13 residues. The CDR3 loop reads CASSLGMGYEQYF. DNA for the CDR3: TGTGCCAGCAGCCTCGGGATGGGGTACGAGCAGTACTTC.

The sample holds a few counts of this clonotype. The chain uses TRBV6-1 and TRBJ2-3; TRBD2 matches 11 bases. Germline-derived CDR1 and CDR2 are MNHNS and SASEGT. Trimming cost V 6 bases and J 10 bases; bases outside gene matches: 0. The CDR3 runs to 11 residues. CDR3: CASRLAGAQYF. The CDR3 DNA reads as TGTGCCAGCAGACTAGCGGGAGCGCAGTATTTT.

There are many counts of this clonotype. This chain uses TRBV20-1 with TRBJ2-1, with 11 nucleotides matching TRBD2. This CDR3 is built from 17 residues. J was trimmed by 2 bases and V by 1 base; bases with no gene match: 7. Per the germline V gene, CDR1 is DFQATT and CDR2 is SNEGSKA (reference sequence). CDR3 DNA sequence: TGCAGTGCTAGAGGGCTAGCGGGAGGTGTAGCCTACAATGAGCAGTTCTTC. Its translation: CSARGLAGGVAYNEQFF.

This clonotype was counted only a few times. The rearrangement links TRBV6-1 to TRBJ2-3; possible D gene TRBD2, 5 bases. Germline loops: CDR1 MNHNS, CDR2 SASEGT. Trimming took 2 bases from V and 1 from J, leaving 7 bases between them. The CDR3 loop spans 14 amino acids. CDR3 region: CASSERSGTDTQYF. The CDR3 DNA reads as TGTGCCAGCAGTGAACGTAGCGGCACAGATACGCAGTATTTT.

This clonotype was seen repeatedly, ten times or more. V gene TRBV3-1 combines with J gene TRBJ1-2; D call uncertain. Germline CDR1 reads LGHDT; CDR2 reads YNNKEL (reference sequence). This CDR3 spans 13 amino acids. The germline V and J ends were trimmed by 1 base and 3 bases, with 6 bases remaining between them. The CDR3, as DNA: TGTGCCAGCAGCCAAGCATCTGACTATGGCTACACCTTC. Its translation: CASSQASDYGYTF.

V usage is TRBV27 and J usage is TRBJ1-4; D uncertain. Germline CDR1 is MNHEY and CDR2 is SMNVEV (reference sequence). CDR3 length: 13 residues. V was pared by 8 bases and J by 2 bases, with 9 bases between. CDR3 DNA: TGTGCCAGCGCCAGCCCCACTAATGAAAAACTGTTTTTT. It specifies CASASPTNEKLFF.